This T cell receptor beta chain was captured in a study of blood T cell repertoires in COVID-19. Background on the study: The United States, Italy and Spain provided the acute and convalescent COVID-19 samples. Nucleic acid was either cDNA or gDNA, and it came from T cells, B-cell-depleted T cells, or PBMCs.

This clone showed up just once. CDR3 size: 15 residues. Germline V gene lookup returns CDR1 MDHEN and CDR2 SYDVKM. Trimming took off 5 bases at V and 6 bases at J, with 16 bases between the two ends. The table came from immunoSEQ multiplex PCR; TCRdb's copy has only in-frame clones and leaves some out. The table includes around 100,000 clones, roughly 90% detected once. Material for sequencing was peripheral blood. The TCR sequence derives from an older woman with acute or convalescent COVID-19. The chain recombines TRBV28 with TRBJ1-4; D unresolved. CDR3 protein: CASSPTAGGYEKLFF. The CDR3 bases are TGTGCCAGCAGTCCTACGGCCGGAGGATATGAAAAACTGTTTTTT.